The 4 T cell receptor beta chains presented below share a single source sample, sequenced in a study of T cell responses to AZD1222 COVID-19 vaccine. Method: immunoSEQ multiplex PCR; TCRdb's copy keeps in-frame clones and lacks some. The repertoire holds some 150,000 clones, with around 91% as singletons. Sample: peripheral blood, taken on day 0 of AZD1222 vaccination. These receptors all stem from an adult in good health.

The rearrangement links TRBV5-1 to TRBJ1-3; D not certain. This CDR3 spans 16 amino acids. The germline V and J ends were trimmed by 0 bases and 2 bases, with 12 bases remaining between them. Germline V gene data show CDR1 as SGHRS and CDR2 as YFSETQ. CDR3 nucleotides: TGCGCCAGCAGCTTGGAACAAGCCCCGACTGGAAACACCATATATTTT. Translated, it gives CASSLEQAPTGNTIYF.

V is TRBV5-5 and J is TRBJ2-5; D remains ambiguous. Germline CDR1 is SGHKS and CDR2 is YYEKEE (reference sequence). The CDR3 runs 16 residues. With 4 bases removed from V and 4 bases from J, the gap between germline ends came to 20 bases. The CDR3 sequence is CASSTGVISKGETQYF. For the CDR3, the DNA is TGTGCCAGCAGCACGGGTGTGATCTCGAAAGGAGAGACCCAGTACTTC.

The chain recombines TRBV28 with TRBJ1-1; D remains unclear. Germline CDR1 reads MDHEN; CDR2 reads SYDVKM. CDR3 length: 14 residues. Trimming removed 3 bases from V and 5 bases from J, with 13 bases in between. CDR3 sequence: CASSFLLWRTEAFF. For the CDR3, the DNA is TGTGCCAGCAGTTTCCTCCTTTGGCGGACTGAAGCTTTCTTT.

The chain employs TRBV4-1 and TRBJ2-7; TRBD1 aligns across 8 bases. CDR1 is MGHRA, CDR2 YSYEKL, per germline. The CDR3 sequence is 16 residues long. V lost 2 bases, J lost 3 bases, and 9 bases stayed unmatched. CDR3 region: CASSQTGQGLGYEQYF. The CDR3 coding sequence is TGCGCCAGCAGCCAAACCGGACAGGGCTTAGGCTACGAGCAGTACTTC.